This T cell receptor (beta chain) came from a study of blood T cell repertoires in COVID-19. Per the original methods: Researchers report that nucleated cell counts were estimated from reference gene primer amplification. Only in-frame clones appear in the TCRdb table, and some are missing; sequencing was by immunoSEQ multiplex PCR. From that table come the V and J calls and clone size; the DNA was used to work out D and trimming. The repertoire has approximately 130,000 clones, around three quarters of them found once; the top ten carry approximately 11%. Germline loops: CDR1 MGHRA, CDR2 YSYEKL. The CDR3 consists of 14 residues. The germline V and J ends were trimmed by 4 bases and 5 bases, with 12 bases remaining between them.

The chain couples TRBV4-1 to TRBJ2-1; D is unresolved. Sequenced material: peripheral blood. The receptor was isolated from a human donor in a cohort sampled during active COVID-19. The CDR3 protein is CASSPLPLDNEQFF. DNA of the CDR3: TGCGCCAGCAGCCCTCTCCCCTTAGACAATGAGCAGTTCTTC.